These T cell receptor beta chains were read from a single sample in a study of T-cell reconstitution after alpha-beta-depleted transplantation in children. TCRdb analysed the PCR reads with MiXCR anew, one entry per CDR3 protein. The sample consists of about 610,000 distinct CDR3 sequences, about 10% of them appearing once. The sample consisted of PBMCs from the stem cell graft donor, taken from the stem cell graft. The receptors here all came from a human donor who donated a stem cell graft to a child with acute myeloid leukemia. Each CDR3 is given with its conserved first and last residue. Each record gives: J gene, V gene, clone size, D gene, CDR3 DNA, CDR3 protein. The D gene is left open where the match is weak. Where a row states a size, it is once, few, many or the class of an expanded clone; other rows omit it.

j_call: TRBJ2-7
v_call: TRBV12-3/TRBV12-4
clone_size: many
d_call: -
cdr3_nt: TGTGCCAGCAGGTTCACAAGCTCCTACGAGCAGTACTTC
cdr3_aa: CASRFTSSYEQYF

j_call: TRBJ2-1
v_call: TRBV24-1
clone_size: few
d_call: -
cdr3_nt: TGTGCCACCAGTGACCCTACAGCCCCGGGGGAGCAGTTCTTC
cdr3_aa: CATSDPTAPGEQFF

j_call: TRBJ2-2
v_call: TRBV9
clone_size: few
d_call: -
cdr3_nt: TGTGCCAGCAGCTCAGGGGCCCATGGCAGGGCGGGCACCGGGGAGCTGTTTTTT
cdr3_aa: CASSSGAHGRAGTGELFF

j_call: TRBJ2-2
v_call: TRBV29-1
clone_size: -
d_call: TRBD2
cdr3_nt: TGCAGCGTTCCCGCGACTAGCGGGAGGACCGGGGAGCTGTTTTTT
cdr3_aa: CSVPATSGRTGELFF

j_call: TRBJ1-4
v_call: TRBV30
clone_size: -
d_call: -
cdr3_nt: TGTGCCTGGAAGCCGGGGACGAAGCTGTTTTTT
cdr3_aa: CAWKPGTKLFF

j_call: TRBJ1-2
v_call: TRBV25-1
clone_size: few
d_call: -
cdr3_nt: TGTGCCAGCAGTGAATTGAGGGGTACCCCTATCTATGGCTACACCTTC
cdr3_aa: CASSELRGTPIYGYTF

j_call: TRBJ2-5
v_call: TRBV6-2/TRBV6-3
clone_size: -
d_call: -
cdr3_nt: TGTGCCAGCAGTTACCCCCAGGGGGGGACCCAGTACTTC
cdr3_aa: CASSYPQGGTQYF

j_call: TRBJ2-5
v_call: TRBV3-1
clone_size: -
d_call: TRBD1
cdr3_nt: TGTGCCAGCAGCCCCCAACCGGGACAGGGGGCAGGAGAGACCCAGTACTTC
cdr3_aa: CASSPQPGQGAGETQYF

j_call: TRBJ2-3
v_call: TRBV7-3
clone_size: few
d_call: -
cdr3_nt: TGTGCCAGCAGTGTCGGGACGGCCCAAGATACGCAGTATTTT
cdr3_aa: CASSVGTAQDTQYF

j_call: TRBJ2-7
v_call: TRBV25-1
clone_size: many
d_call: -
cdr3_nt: TGTGCCAGCAGTGACCCACAGGGGACTCTATACGAGCAGTACTTC
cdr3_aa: CASSDPQGTLYEQYF

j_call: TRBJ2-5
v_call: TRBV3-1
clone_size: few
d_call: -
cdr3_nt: TGTGCCAGCAGCCGTGCTGGCAGGCCAACTAGGGAGACCCAGTACTTC
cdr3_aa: CASSRAGRPTRETQYF

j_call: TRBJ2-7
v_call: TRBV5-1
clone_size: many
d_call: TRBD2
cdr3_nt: TGCGCCAGCAGCCGCCTTACTAGCGGGAGCTCCTACGAGCAGTACTTC
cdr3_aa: CASSRLTSGSSYEQYF

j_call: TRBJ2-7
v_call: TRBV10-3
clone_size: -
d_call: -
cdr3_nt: TGTGCCATCAGTGAGTCAATGGAGCGCCCCTACGAGCAGTACTTC
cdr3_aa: CAISESMERPYEQYF

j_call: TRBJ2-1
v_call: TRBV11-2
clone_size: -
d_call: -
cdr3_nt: TGTGCCAGCAGCTCCCTAGCGCTCCCCATCCAGTTCTTC
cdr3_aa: CASSSLALPIQFF

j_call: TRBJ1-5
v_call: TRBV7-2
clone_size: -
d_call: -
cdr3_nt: TGTGCCAGCAGCTTAGCGGAGGGGGAGCCCCAGCATTTT
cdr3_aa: CASSLAEGEPQHF

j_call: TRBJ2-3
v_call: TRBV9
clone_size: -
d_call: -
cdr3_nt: TGTGCCAGCAGCGTCTCCGGCGGGGTACAGGGGGATACGCAGTATTTT
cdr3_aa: CASSVSGGVQGDTQYF

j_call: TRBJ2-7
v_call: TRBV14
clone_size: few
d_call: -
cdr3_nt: TGTGCCAGCAGCCATTGGGACACCGACTACGAGCAGTACTTC
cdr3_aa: CASSHWDTDYEQYF

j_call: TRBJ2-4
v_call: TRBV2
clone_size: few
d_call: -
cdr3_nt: TGTGCCAGCAGAGGGACCCTCTTAGGGGGCATTCAGTACTTC
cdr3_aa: CASRGTLLGGIQYF

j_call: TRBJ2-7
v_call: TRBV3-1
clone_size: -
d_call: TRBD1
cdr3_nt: TGTGCCAGCACCCATAGGACAGGTGGATCCGAGCAGTACTTC
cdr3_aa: CASTHRTGGSEQYF

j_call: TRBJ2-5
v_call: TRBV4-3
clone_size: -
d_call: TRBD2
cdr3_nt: TGCGCCAGCAGCCAAGACCTGAGACTAGCGGGAGTGGAGACCCAGTACTTC
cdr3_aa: CASSQDLRLAGVETQYF

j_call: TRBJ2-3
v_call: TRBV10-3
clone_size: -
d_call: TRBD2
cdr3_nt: TGTGCCATCAGCCCCGGGGGGACTAGCATAGATACGCAGTATTTT
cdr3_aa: CAISPGGTSIDTQYF

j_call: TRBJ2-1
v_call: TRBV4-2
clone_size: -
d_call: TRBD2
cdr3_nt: TGTGCCAGCAGCCAAGCCGTGCAGCGGGGGCTCAATGAGCAGTTCTTC
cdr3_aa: CASSQAVQRGLNEQFF

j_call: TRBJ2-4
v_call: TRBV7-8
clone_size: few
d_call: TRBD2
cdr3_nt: TGTGCCAGCGCCCAAGTAGTGGCGGGGGGCATTCAGTACTTC
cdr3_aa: CASAQVVAGGIQYF

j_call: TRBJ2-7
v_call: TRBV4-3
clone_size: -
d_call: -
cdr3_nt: TGCGCCAGCAGCCAAGAAGTTAGTTTAACTTCTTCCGAGCAGTACTTC
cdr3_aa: CASSQEVSLTSSEQYF

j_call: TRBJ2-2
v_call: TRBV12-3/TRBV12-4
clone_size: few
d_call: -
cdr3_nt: TGTGCCAGCAGTATTAGGACCCCAGGCTTAGCGAACACCGGGGAGCTGTTTTTT
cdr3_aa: CASSIRTPGLANTGELFF

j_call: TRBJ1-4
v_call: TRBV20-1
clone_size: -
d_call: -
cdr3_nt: TGCAGTGCTATGGGGTCTGGTGAAAAACTGTTTTTT
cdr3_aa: CSAMGSGEKLFF

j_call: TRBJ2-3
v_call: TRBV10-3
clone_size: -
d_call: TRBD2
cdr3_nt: TGTGCCATCAGTGCTCCCGCGGGAGGGCCCTCATCGGCCGCAGATACGCAGTATTTT
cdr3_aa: CAISAPAGGPSSAADTQYF

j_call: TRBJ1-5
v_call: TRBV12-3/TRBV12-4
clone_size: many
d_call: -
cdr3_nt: TGTGCCAGCAGCCCAGGGAGGAGTGGCAATCAGCCCCAGCATTTT
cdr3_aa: CASSPGRSGNQPQHF

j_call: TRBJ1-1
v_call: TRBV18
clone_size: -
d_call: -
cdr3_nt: TGTGCCAGCCCTCCGGGCAGCATGAACACTGAAGCTTTCTTT
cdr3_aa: CASPPGSMNTEAFF

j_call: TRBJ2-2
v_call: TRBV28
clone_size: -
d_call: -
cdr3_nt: TGTGCCAGCATCCCGGACAATCGGAACACCGGGGAGCTGTTTTTT
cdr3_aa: CASIPDNRNTGELFF

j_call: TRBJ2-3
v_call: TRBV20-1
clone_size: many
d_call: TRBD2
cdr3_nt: TGCAGTGCTACTAGCGGAGCTGCAGATACGCAGTATTTT
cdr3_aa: CSATSGAADTQYF

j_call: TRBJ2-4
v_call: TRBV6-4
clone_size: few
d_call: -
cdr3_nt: TGTGCCAGCAGTCCGAGACTCACAGGGCCTCTAGCCAAAAACATTCAGTACTTC
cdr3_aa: CASSPRLTGPLAKNIQYF

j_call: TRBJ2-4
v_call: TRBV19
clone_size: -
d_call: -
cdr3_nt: TGTGCCAGTAGTGGTCCGGGACTTCAGTACTTC
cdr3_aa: CASSGPGLQYF

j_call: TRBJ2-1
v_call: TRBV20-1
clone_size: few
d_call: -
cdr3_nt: TGCAGTGCTAGAGAAGCGGGTTACAATGAGCAGTTCTTC
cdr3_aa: CSAREAGYNEQFF

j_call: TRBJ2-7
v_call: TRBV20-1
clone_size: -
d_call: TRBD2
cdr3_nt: TGCAGTGCTGATCGGACTAGCGGGGCCACCTACGAGCAGTACTTC
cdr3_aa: CSADRTSGATYEQYF